Listed here is a single TCR beta chain. These data belong to a study of identical twins. This CDR3 comprises 16 residues. The germline V gene encodes CDR1 SNHLY and CDR2 FYNNEI. Deletions cut 3 bases from V and 6 bases from J, with 18 bases between. Template switching added a universal primer binding site, and final cDNA carried unique molecular identifiers. TCRdb reanalysed the 5' RACE reads using MiXCR and keeps one entry per CDR3 protein. Of around 300,000 distinct CDR3 sequences in the sample, about 8% were seen once. No donor was unhealthy or non-Caucasian. These data also formed part of another study, on yellow fever vaccine responses in identical twins.

The origin of this receptor is a woman between 18 and 29 years old in good health. Source material: memory (CD45RO+) T cells sorted from blood. The chain recombines TRBV2 with TRBJ2-1; perhaps D is TRBD1 or TRBD2 (5 bases each). The CDR3 loop is CASSEGPRGFFNEQFF. CDR3 nucleotides: TGTGCCAGCAGTGAGGGACCTCGGGGTTTTTTCAATGAGCAGTTCTTC.